A single sample gave rise to the 9 T cell receptor beta chains below, sequenced in a study of blood T cell repertoires in COVID-19. Some clones are missing from TCRdb's copy, which holds only in-frame ones; the method was immunoSEQ multiplex PCR. Counted here are fewer than 500,000 clones, 75% to 90% occurring once; the ten biggest clones make up 1% to 1.3%. Input material: PBMCs or T cells enriched from blood (not recorded which). The receptors here all came from a man between 25 and 39 years old who had recovered from COVID-19.

V gene TRBV5-1 combines with J gene TRBJ2-2, with D perhaps TRBD1 (6 bases). The CDR3 has 15 amino acids. Trimming shortened V by 4 bases and J by 1 base, and 11 bases separated the two germline ends. Germline loops: CDR1 SGHRS, CDR2 YFSETQ. CDR3 in amino acids: CASSPGHLNTGELFF. CDR3 DNA sequence: TGCGCCAGCAGCCCGGGACACCTGAACACCGGGGAGCTGTTTTTT. The variable domain in full, completed from reference TRBV5-1 and TRBJ2-2, reads KAGVTQTPRYLIKTRGQQVTLSCSPISGHRSVSWYQQTPGQGLQFLFEYFSETQRNKGNFPGRFSGRQFSNSRSEMNVSTLELGDSALYLCASSPGHLNTGELFFGEGSRLTVL.

The table lists this clone with a count of one. The chain has TRBV2 and TRBJ2-7, with TRBD2 matching 7 bases. Trimming at V came to 6 bases and at J to 0 bases, leaving 8 bases not matched to a gene. This CDR3 region has 15 residues. CDR1 is SNHLY, CDR2 FYNNEI, per germline. The CDR3 spells CASSEAGVSSYEQYF. In DNA, the CDR3 is TGTGCCAGCAGCGAGGCGGGGGTGAGCTCCTACGAGCAGTACTTC. The whole variable domain, filled in from reference TRBV2 and TRBJ2-7, reads EPEVTQTPSHQVTQMGQEVILRCVPISNHLYFYWYRQILGQKVEFLVSFYNNEISEKSEIFDDQFSVERPDGSNFTLKIRSTKLEDSAMYFCASSEAGVSSYEQYFGPGTRLTVT.

The chain combines TRBV7-2 with TRBJ1-1; the D gene is possibly TRBD1 (6 bases). This CDR3 has 16 residues. Germline V gene sequence: CDR1 SGHTA, CDR2 FQGNSA. V lost 0 bases and J lost 3, with 14 bases in between. The CDR3 DNA reads as TGTGCCAGCAGCTTAGCTCCGGGACAACCTTACACTGAAGCTTTCTTT. Translated: CASSLAPGQPYTEAFF.

The chain employs TRBV6-5 and TRBJ2-2, with 11 bases aligning to TRBD1. V was pared by 4 bases and J by 6 bases, with 4 bases of the junction left unmatched. The length of the CDR3 is 15 residues. Germline CDR1 MNHEY, CDR2 SVGAGI. For the CDR3, the DNA is TGTGCCAGCAGTTCTGGGGGACAGGGGGCCGGGGAGCTGTTTTTT. Protein sequence: CASSSGGQGAGELFF.

The chain employs TRBV12-3 or TRBV12-4 and TRBJ1-4; D call uncertain. Trimming stripped 6 bases from V and 4 bases from J, with 9 bases between. This CDR3 has 13 residues. The CDR3 protein is CASRLMGNEKLFF. Written as DNA, the CDR3 is TGTGCCAGCAGACTAATGGGTAATGAAAAACTGTTTTTT.

The V call is TRBV28, the J call TRBJ1-2, with TRBD1 identical over 7 bases. Germline CDR1 and CDR2: MDHEN and SYDVKM. This CDR3 is built from 16 residues. V was pared by 5 bases and J by 4 bases, with 13 bases of the junction left unmatched. CDR3 in DNA: TGTGCCAGCAGTCCACGGACAGGCATGGGCGGCTATGGCTACACCTTC. Encoded protein: CASSPRTGMGGYGYTF.

V and J are TRBV18 and TRBJ2-7; unclear D gene. Trimming left V 6 bases short and J 4 bases short, with 10 bases between. Germline values: CDR1 KGHSH, CDR2 LQKENI. This CDR3 has 12 residues. The CDR3 coding sequence is TGTGCCAGCTCCGGGTCCCTTTACGAGCAGTACTTC. Translation: CASSGSLYEQYF. The variable domain in full, completed from reference TRBV18 and TRBJ2-7, reads NAGVMQNPRHLVRRRGQEARLRCSPMKGHSHVYWYRQLPEEGLKFMVYLQKENIIDESGMPKERFSAEFPKEGPSILRIQQVVRGDSAAYFCASSGSLYEQYFGPGTRLTVT.

The chain is built from TRBV15 and TRBJ1-3; D not resolved. The CDR3 extends over 15 amino acids. Germline CDR1 is LNHNV and CDR2 is YYDKDF (reference sequence). The germline V and J ends were trimmed by 0 bases and 4 bases, with 10 bases remaining between them. The CDR3 coding sequence is TGTGCCACCAGCAGAGATGTCGAGGGCGGAAACACCATATATTTT. It encodes CATSRDVEGGNTIYF.

The chain joins TRBV30 to TRBJ1-2, with 7 nucleotides matching TRBD1. J gave up 8 bases and V 7 bases, and 13 bases lay outside the gene matches. The CDR3 has 13 residues. The germline gives CDR1 GTSNPN, CDR2 SVGIG (reference sequence). The CDR3 is CALEGTALRGYTF. CDR3 sequence (DNA): TGTGCCTTAGAAGGGACAGCCCTACGAGGCTACACCTTC. Combining the CDR3 with reference TRBV30 and TRBJ1-2 gives the whole variable domain SQTIHQWPATLVQPVGSPLSLECTVEGTSNPNLYWYRQAAGRGLQLLFYSVGIGQISSEVPQNLSASRPQDRQFILSSKKLLLSDSGFYLCALEGTALRGYTFGSGTRLTVV.